Ten or more counts support the clone carrying this TCR gamma chain. Its antigen remains unknown. This sequence may be a read error, since a much larger clone differs from it by one base. This entry is derived from a study of γδ T cells in repeated Plasmodium falciparum infection. Study-wide points: The Malian cohort came from a small rural village of predominantly one ethnic group.

The CDR3 covers 12 residues. In germline, CDR1 is VINAFY, CDR2 YDVSNSKD. V shed 3 bases and J 3 bases; nucleotides not matched to a gene: 2. Each sorted gammadelta sample had TRG and TRD chains sequenced. TCRdb re-called clones from the multiplex PCR reads via CATT. The sample lists 30,000 or so gamma-chain clones, almost 1.5% occurring once. Vgamma9/Vdelta2+ and Vdelta2-negative gammadelta T cells were flow-sorted from PBMC for bulk sequencing. The sequenced sample was gamma-delta T cells from blood. This clonotype was sampled from a pool of human donors (malaria-infected and uninfected, not separated). The chain has TRGV5 and TRGJ1 or TRGJ2. The CDR3 protein is CATWDAYYKKLF. DNA for the CDR3: TGTGCCACCTGGGACGCTTATTATAAGAAACTCTTT.